The 14 T cell receptor beta chains below all came from one sample that was sequenced in a study of blood T cell repertoires in COVID-19. Repertoires were generated with immunoSEQ multiplex PCR, while TCRdb's copy carries only in-frame clones and drops some. Of 250,000 to 350,000 clones in the sample, more than 75% were seen once. The source material was peripheral blood. These TCRs come from a woman aged 45-60 years with active or convalescent COVID-19.

This chain uses TRBV10-2 with TRBJ2-3; TRBD1 is a possible D gene (5 bases). The CDR3 is 13 amino acids. V lost 10 bases to trimming and J lost 0 bases, with 11 bases between them. Germline assignment: CDR1 WSHSY and CDR2 SAAADI. CDR3 DNA sequence: TGCGCCAACCACGCAGGGAGCACAGATACGCAGTATTTT. This gives the protein CANHAGSTDTQYF.

The genes are TRBV5-1 and TRBJ1-1, with no clear D. Germline lookup yields CDR1 SGHRS and CDR2 YFSETQ. The CDR3 runs 16 residues. Between the trimmed V and J ends, which lost 0 bases and 0 bases, there was a span of 12 bases. In nucleotides, the CDR3 is TGCGCCAGCAGCTTGGGTTCTAGTAATTTGAACACTGAAGCTTTCTTT. It yields the protein CASSLGSSNLNTEAFF.

This clone came up once. This chain joins TRBV19 and TRBJ1-5, with TRBD1 identical over 7 bases. The V segment lost 4 bases and the J segment 7 bases; nucleotides outside the gene matches: 4. The CDR3 is 13 residues long. Germline assignment: CDR1 LNHDA and CDR2 SQIVND (reference sequence). CDR3 amino acids: CASSNRGGQPQHF. Here the CDR3 DNA reads TGTGCCAGTAGTAACAGGGGTGGCCAGCCCCAGCATTTT.

CDR3 coding DNA: TGTGCCAGTAGTATCAGCGGGGGGTCCGGGGAGCTGTTTTTT. Its protein is CASSISGGSGELFF. V gene TRBV19 combines with J gene TRBJ2-2; TRBD2 matches at 9 bases. Germline V gene sequence: CDR1 LNHDA, CDR2 SQIVND (reference sequence). This CDR3 contains 14 residues. After removal of 3 bases from V and 6 bases from J, the junction contained 2 bases not matched to a gene.

V gene TRBV6-5 combines with J gene TRBJ1-1, with a tentative D call TRBD1 (5 bases). Deletions cut 5 bases from V and 2 bases from J, with 12 bases between. The CDR3 has 14 amino acids. Germline V gives CDR1 MNHEY, CDR2 SVGAGI. CDR3 in amino acids: CASSRGSKNTEAFF. The CDR3 DNA reads as TGTGCCAGCAGTAGGGGCTCAAAAAACACTGAAGCTTTCTTT.

The V gene is TRBV6-1, the J gene TRBJ2-7, with 7 bases lining up with TRBD1. The length of the CDR3 is 13 residues. V dropped 3 bases and J dropped 3; count of bases not matched to a gene: 2. Germline CDR1 and CDR2: MNHNS and SASEGT. In DNA, the CDR3 is TGTGCCAGCAGTGAGACAGGGTTCTACGAGCAGTACTTC. As protein: CASSETGFYEQYF.

This chain connects TRBV19 to TRBJ1-4, with 9 positions matching TRBD1. The J segment lost 6 bases and the V segment lost 7 bases, leaving 6 bases of the junction unmatched. The germline gives CDR1 LNHDA, CDR2 SQIVND (reference sequence). The CDR3 is 14 residues long. The CDR3, as DNA: TGTGCCAGTACGGAGACAGGGGGGCATGAAAAACTGTTTTTT. This sequence encodes CASTETGGHEKLFF. The variable domain in full, completed from reference TRBV19 and TRBJ1-4, reads DGGITQSPKYLFRKEGQNVTLSCEQNLNHDAMYWYRQDPGQGLRLIYYSQIVNDFQKGDIAEGYSVSREKKESFPLTVTSAQKNPTAFYLCASTETGGHEKLFFGSGTQLSVL.

V is TRBV3-1 (or the pseudogene TRBV3-2) and J is TRBJ1-2; TRBD1 matches 9 bases. CDR3 length: 13 amino acids. Germline V lookup: CDR1 LGHDT, CDR2 YNNKEL (reference sequence). The V gene end was trimmed by 6 bases and the J gene end by 7 bases; junction bases not matched to a gene: 6. The CDR3 protein is CASSHRGQVGYTF. The DNA of the CDR3 is TGTGCCAGCAGTCACAGGGGGCAGGTTGGCTACACCTTC.

This clone was seen a single time. The V and J genes are TRBV10-3 and TRBJ2-1; D perhaps matches TRBD1 (6 bases). Germline V gives CDR1 ENHRY, CDR2 SYGVKD. Trimming removed 6 bases at V and 5 bases at J, with 11 bases between. CDR3 length: 13 residues. The DNA of the CDR3 is TGTGCCATCAGGAGATCAGGGGACAATGAGCAGTTCTTC. Translation: CAIRRSGDNEQFF.

The rearrangement links TRBV7-3 to TRBJ1-5; TRBD1 is a possible D gene (5 bases). CDR3 length equals 16 residues. Germline CDR1 reads SGHTA; CDR2 reads FQGTGA. The ends were cut back, 5 bases at V and 2 bases at J, with 16 bases in the middle. CDR3 loop: CASSNRGVRGNQPQHF. CDR3 DNA sequence: TGTGCCAGCAGCAATCGGGGGGTCAGGGGCAATCAGCCCCAGCATTTT.

The J gene is TRBJ1-6, the V gene TRBV11-2, with D unresolved. V was clipped by 3 bases and J by 9 bases, with 18 bases between them. The CDR3 covers 16 residues. Germline values: CDR1 SGHAT, CDR2 FQNNGV. The CDR3 DNA sequence: TGTGCCAGCAGCTTTTGGGGAAGGAGGCGCGGTTCACCCCTCCACTTT. This encodes CASSFWGRRRGSPLHF.

J is TRBJ1-3 and V is TRBV7-9, with 10 nucleotides matching TRBD1. Trimming at V came to 3 bases and at J to 4 bases, leaving 6 bases not matched to a gene. Per the germline V gene, CDR1 is SEHNR and CDR2 is FQNEAQ (reference sequence). The CDR3 has 16 residues. DNA for the CDR3: TGTGCCAGCAGCTTTCGGGACAGGGGTGCGGGAAACACCATATATTTT. This translates into CASSFRDRGAGNTIYF. The complete variable domain, with remaining parts taken from reference TRBV7-9 and TRBJ1-3, reads DTGVSQNPRHKITKRGQNVTFRCDPISEHNRLYWYRQTLGQGPEFLTYFQNEAQLEKSRLLSDRFSAERPKGSFSTLEIQRTEQGDSAMYLCASSFRDRGAGNTIYFGEGSWLTVV.

This chain joins TRBV10-3 and TRBJ1-4; the match to TRBD1 covers 10 bases. Germline CDR1 and CDR2: ENHRY and SYGVKD. V trimming: 6 bases; J trimming: 6 bases; junction bases outside the gene matches: 4. The CDR3 contains 14 residues. CDR3 loop: CAISRDRGDEKLFF. The CDR3 bases are TGTGCCATCAGCAGGGACAGGGGAGATGAAAAACTGTTTTTT.

V gene TRBV7-2 combines with J gene TRBJ2-7; 12 positions agree with TRBD2. The CDR3 has 14 amino acids. Trimming cost V 4 bases and J 4 bases; bases outside gene matches: 2. The germline gives CDR1 SGHTA, CDR2 FQGNSA. CDR3 in amino acids: CASSSTSGGYEQYF. CDR3 in DNA: TGTGCCAGCAGCTCGACTAGCGGGGGATACGAGCAGTACTTC.